These T cell receptor beta chains were read from a single sample in a study of T cells in tuberculosis. Profiling relied on immunoSEQ multiplex PCR, and the TCRdb table lists in-frame clones only, not all of them. The repertoire has 37,000 or so clones, around 92% of them found once; the top ten carry around 10%. The sequenced sample was PBMCs. These receptors came from a donor between 5 and 29 years old with latent tuberculosis or without tuberculosis infection. Some clones in this sample may be carry-over from other donors' samples. Both conserved end residues are part of each CDR3. Fields, in order: J gene, V gene, clone size, D gene, CDR3 protein, CDR3 DNA. D genes are given only for firm matches. Rows give clone size only sometimes, using once, few, many, or a class for an expanded clone.

j_gene: TRBJ1-1
v_gene: TRBV19
abundance: NA
d_gene: NA
CDR3aa: CASSMTGPGTEAFF
CDR3nt: TGTGCCAGTAGTATGACAGGCCCGGGGACTGAAGCTTTCTTT

j_gene: TRBJ1-2
v_gene: TRBV5-4
abundance: NA
d_gene: NA
CDR3aa: CASSSDRSSGYTF
CDR3nt: TGTGCCAGCAGCTCTGACAGATCGAGTGGCTACACCTTC

j_gene: TRBJ2-3
v_gene: TRBV27
abundance: NA
d_gene: NA
CDR3aa: CASSFGSGADTQYF
CDR3nt: TGTGCCAGCAGTTTTGGCTCGGGGGCAGATACGCAGTATTTT

j_gene: TRBJ1-4
v_gene: TRBV5-8
abundance: once
d_gene: TRBD1
CDR3aa: CASSPYRGRGEKLFF
CDR3nt: TGTGCCAGCAGCCCTTACAGGGGGCGCGGAGAAAAACTGTTTTTT

j_gene: TRBJ1-4
v_gene: TRBV5-6
abundance: NA
d_gene: NA
CDR3aa: CASSLRMGGDEKLFF
CDR3nt: TGTGCCAGCAGCCTCCGGATGGGAGGCGATGAAAAACTGTTTTTT

j_gene: TRBJ2-3
v_gene: TRBV7-2
abundance: NA
d_gene: TRBD2
CDR3aa: CASSFLSSGGRSDTQYF
CDR3nt: TGTGCCAGCAGCTTCTTGTCCAGCGGGGGGCGGTCAGATACGCAGTATTTT

j_gene: TRBJ2-5
v_gene: TRBV19
abundance: NA
d_gene: TRBD2
CDR3aa: CASSSGLEETQYF
CDR3nt: TGTGCCAGTAGTTCGGGACTAGAAGAGACCCAGTACTTC

j_gene: TRBJ2-7
v_gene: TRBV7-2
abundance: NA
d_gene: NA
CDR3aa: CASSPVGMGLEQYF
CDR3nt: TGTGCCAGCAGCCCGGTCGGGATGGGCCTAGAGCAGTACTTC

j_gene: TRBJ2-5
v_gene: TRBV2
abundance: NA
d_gene: NA
CDR3aa: CASCLDSKETQYF
CDR3nt: TGTGCCAGCTGTTTGGACAGTAAAGAGACCCAGTACTTC

j_gene: TRBJ1-1
v_gene: TRBV9
abundance: NA
d_gene: NA
CDR3aa: CASSVDSSRRSNTEAFF
CDR3nt: TGTGCCAGCAGCGTAGACAGTTCGAGACGATCGAACACTGAAGCTTTCTTT

j_gene: TRBJ2-2
v_gene: TRBV5-5
abundance: NA
d_gene: NA
CDR3aa: CASSFPDNTGELFF
CDR3nt: TGTGCCAGCAGCTTTCCAGATAACACCGGGGAGCTGTTTTTT

j_gene: TRBJ2-7
v_gene: TRBV10-2
abundance: NA
d_gene: TRBD1
CDR3aa: CASSEPTGGYEQYF
CDR3nt: TGCGCCAGCAGTGAGCCGACAGGGGGCTACGAGCAGTACTTC

j_gene: TRBJ1-3
v_gene: TRBV7-9
abundance: NA
d_gene: NA
CDR3aa: CASSSGGGGNTIYF
CDR3nt: TGTGCCAGCAGCAGCGGCGGAGGTGGAAACACCATATATTTT

j_gene: TRBJ1-1
v_gene: TRBV15
abundance: NA
d_gene: NA
CDR3aa: CATSFTVTNTEAFF
CDR3nt: TGTGCCACCAGCTTCACAGTTACGAACACTGAAGCTTTCTTT

j_gene: TRBJ2-3
v_gene: TRBV6-6
abundance: NA
d_gene: TRBD2
CDR3aa: CASSFFQRGGTDTQYF
CDR3nt: TGTGCCAGCAGTTTTTTTCAGCGGGGGGGCACAGATACGCAGTATTTT

j_gene: TRBJ2-2
v_gene: TRBV29-1
abundance: NA
d_gene: NA
CDR3aa: CSVEDHPGANTGELFF
CDR3nt: TGCAGCGTTGAAGATCACCCCGGGGCGAACACCGGGGAGCTGTTTTTT

j_gene: TRBJ1-5
v_gene: TRBV29-1
abundance: NA
d_gene: NA
CDR3aa: CSVAGIGQPQHF
CDR3nt: TGCAGCGTTGCGGGGATAGGTCAGCCCCAGCATTTT

j_gene: TRBJ1-2
v_gene: TRBV7-9
abundance: NA
d_gene: TRBD1
CDR3aa: CASSLEGQEINYGYTF
CDR3nt: TGTGCCAGCAGCTTAGAAGGACAGGAGATTAACTATGGCTACACCTTC

j_gene: TRBJ1-2
v_gene: TRBV11-2
abundance: NA
d_gene: TRBD1
CDR3aa: CASSLATGGNGYTF
CDR3nt: TGTGCCAGCAGCTTAGCAACAGGGGGCAATGGCTACACCTTC

j_gene: TRBJ2-7
v_gene: TRBV4-3
abundance: NA
d_gene: NA
CDR3aa: CASSLGPGPYEQYF
CDR3nt: TGCGCCAGCAGCCTGGGGCCCGGGCCCTACGAGCAGTACTTC

j_gene: TRBJ1-3
v_gene: TRBV5-8
abundance: NA
d_gene: TRBD1
CDR3aa: CASSSEGGFSGNTIYF
CDR3nt: TGTGCCAGCAGCTCGGAAGGGGGCTTCTCTGGAAACACCATATATTTT

j_gene: TRBJ2-6
v_gene: TRBV4-3
abundance: NA
d_gene: TRBD1
CDR3aa: CASSQGDRAGANVLTF
CDR3nt: TGCGCCAGCAGCCAAGGGGACAGGGCTGGGGCCAACGTCCTGACTTTC

j_gene: TRBJ1-6
v_gene: TRBV7-8
abundance: NA
d_gene: NA
CDR3aa: CASSGGFYNSPLHF
CDR3nt: TGTGCCAGCAGCGGAGGGTTCTATAATTCACCCCTCCACTTT